Listed below are T cell receptor beta chains from one sample, sequenced in a study of cytomegalovirus exposure and HLA in healthy donors. The table came from immunoSEQ multiplex PCR; TCRdb's copy has only in-frame clones and leaves some out. The sample lists about 170,000 clones; about 62% were seen once. The specimen sequenced was PBMCs. These receptors were obtained from a man aged 35 to 55 in good health and CMV-seronegative. CDR3s include the opening cysteine and the closing phenylalanine or tryptophan. A D gene is named only where the DNA matches it firmly. Clone sizes are given selectively: once, few, many, or a class where the clone is expanded.

CDR3 DNA: TGCGCCAGCAGCCAAGGCGCCCGTATCCTCACCGGGGAGCTGTTTTTT; CDR3 protein: CASSQGARILTGELFF; clone size: NA; D gene: NA; V gene: TRBV4-3; CDR3 length: 16; J gene: TRBJ2-2
CDR3 DNA: TGTGCCAGCAGTGATTCTGGAGGGACAGGGGGCTCTGGGGCCAACGTCCTGACTTTC; CDR3 protein: CASSDSGGTGGSGANVLTF; clone size: NA; D gene: TRBD1; V gene: TRBV6-4; CDR3 length: 19; J gene: TRBJ2-6
CDR3 DNA: TGTGCCAGCAGCAAAGAACCCGACGGGAGGGAGGGCGAAGCAGATACGCAGTATTTT; CDR3 protein: CASSKEPDGREGEADTQYF; clone size: NA; D gene: NA; V gene: TRBV21-1; CDR3 length: 19; J gene: TRBJ2-3
CDR3 DNA: TGTGCTAGCAGCTTTGCAACCCGCCGATTGGACAGGATCCACGAGCAGTACTTC; CDR3 protein: CASSFATRRLDRIHEQYF; clone size: NA; D gene: TRBD1; V gene: TRBV7-7; CDR3 length: 18; J gene: TRBJ2-7
CDR3 DNA: TGTGCCAGCAGCCGGGACCGCGGGGATGGCTACACCTTC; CDR3 protein: CASSRDRGDGYTF; clone size: NA; D gene: NA; V gene: TRBV28; CDR3 length: 13; J gene: TRBJ1-2
CDR3 DNA: TGCAGTTGGACAGGGACGGACGGCTACACCTTC; CDR3 protein: CSWTGTDGYTF; clone size: NA; D gene: TRBD1; V gene: TRBV20-1; CDR3 length: 11; J gene: TRBJ1-2
CDR3 DNA: TGTGCCAGCAGTCCCGGGGGGGAGCCTAAGTACGAGCAGTACTTC; CDR3 protein: CASSPGGEPKYEQYF; clone size: NA; D gene: TRBD2; V gene: TRBV28; CDR3 length: 15; J gene: TRBJ2-7
CDR3 DNA: TGTGCCAGTAGCGAACTGGGACAGGGCGGCGAGCAGTACTTC; CDR3 protein: CASSELGQGGEQYF; clone size: NA; D gene: TRBD1; V gene: TRBV19; CDR3 length: 14; J gene: TRBJ2-7
CDR3 DNA: TGTGCCAGCAGTTCCAGTGGTAAAAATCAGCCCCAGCATTTT; CDR3 protein: CASSSSGKNQPQHF; clone size: few; D gene: NA; V gene: TRBV6-6; CDR3 length: 14; J gene: TRBJ1-5
CDR3 DNA: TGTGCCTGGAGGACTAGCGGGACAGAGACCCAGTACTTC; CDR3 protein: CAWRTSGTETQYF; clone size: NA; D gene: TRBD2; V gene: TRBV30; CDR3 length: 13; J gene: TRBJ2-5
CDR3 DNA: TGTGCCAGCAGCCTCCTCTTAGGACAGGGGGCCCGGAACACTGAAGCTTTCTTT; CDR3 protein: CASSLLLGQGARNTEAFF; clone size: NA; D gene: TRBD1; V gene: TRBV11-2; CDR3 length: 18; J gene: TRBJ1-1
CDR3 DNA: TGCGCCAGCAGCCCTCTTACAGGCCGATCGGTTGAAAAACTGTTTTTT; CDR3 protein: CASSPLTGRSVEKLFF; clone size: few; D gene: NA; V gene: TRBV4-1; CDR3 length: 16; J gene: TRBJ1-4
CDR3 DNA: TGTGCCACCAGCAGCCTCGTGGGAGATGGCACAGATACGCAGTATTTT; CDR3 protein: CATSSLVGDGTDTQYF; clone size: NA; D gene: NA; V gene: TRBV15; CDR3 length: 16; J gene: TRBJ2-3
CDR3 DNA: TGCGCCAGCAGCTTGGACGGGATGAACACTGAAGCTTTCTTT; CDR3 protein: CASSLDGMNTEAFF; clone size: NA; D gene: NA; V gene: TRBV5-1; CDR3 length: 14; J gene: TRBJ1-1
CDR3 DNA: TGCGCCAGCAGCCCTCGGGACTCCCAAGATACGCAGTATTTT; CDR3 protein: CASSPRDSQDTQYF; clone size: few; D gene: NA; V gene: TRBV5-1; CDR3 length: 14; J gene: TRBJ2-3
CDR3 DNA: TGTGCCACCAGCAGAGAACCCCAGGACTACGAGCAGTACTTC; CDR3 protein: CATSREPQDYEQYF; clone size: NA; D gene: NA; V gene: TRBV15; CDR3 length: 14; J gene: TRBJ2-7
CDR3 DNA: TGCGCCAGCAGCCCGCCCGAGAAGAAGACCCAGTACTTC; CDR3 protein: CASSPPEKKTQYF; clone size: NA; D gene: NA; V gene: TRBV4-1; CDR3 length: 13; J gene: TRBJ2-5
CDR3 DNA: TGTGCCAGCAGTGAATTTCTGGCGAGGGAGACCCAGTACTTC; CDR3 protein: CASSEFLARETQYF; clone size: NA; D gene: NA; V gene: TRBV25-1; CDR3 length: 14; J gene: TRBJ2-5
CDR3 DNA: TGTGCCAGCAGCTTTACTAGCGGGAGCGGGGAGCAGTTCTTC; CDR3 protein: CASSFTSGSGEQFF; clone size: NA; D gene: TRBD2; V gene: TRBV11-2; CDR3 length: 14; J gene: TRBJ2-1
CDR3 DNA: TGCGCCAGCAGCTTGTACTCAACTAATGAAAAACTGTTTTTT; CDR3 protein: CASSLYSTNEKLFF; clone size: NA; D gene: NA; V gene: TRBV5-1; CDR3 length: 14; J gene: TRBJ1-4
CDR3 DNA: TGTGCCAGCAGCGCCTCCCAGGGCAACTCTGGAAACACCATATATTTT; CDR3 protein: CASSASQGNSGNTIYF; clone size: NA; D gene: NA; V gene: TRBV9; CDR3 length: 16; J gene: TRBJ1-3
CDR3 DNA: TGTGCCAGCAGCGTAGGGAGCCGGAAGGTCGGTAATTCACCCCTCCACTTT; CDR3 protein: CASSVGSRKVGNSPLHF; clone size: NA; D gene: NA; V gene: TRBV9; CDR3 length: 17; J gene: TRBJ1-6
CDR3 DNA: TGCGCCAGCAGTGAATGGGCAGTACACGACAATGAGCAGTTCTTC; CDR3 protein: CASSEWAVHDNEQFF; clone size: NA; D gene: NA; V gene: TRBV10-1; CDR3 length: 15; J gene: TRBJ2-1
CDR3 DNA: TGTGCTAGCAGCTTAGACAGACAAGAGACCCAGTACTTC; CDR3 protein: CASSLDRQETQYF; clone size: few; D gene: NA; V gene: TRBV7-7; CDR3 length: 13; J gene: TRBJ2-5
CDR3 DNA: TGTGCCAGCAGCTTAGTGGCACCATCCTACGAGCAGTACTTC; CDR3 protein: CASSLVAPSYEQYF; clone size: NA; D gene: NA; V gene: TRBV7-8; CDR3 length: 14; J gene: TRBJ2-7
CDR3 DNA: TGTGCCAGCAGCCGGACTAGCGGCCACGAGCAGTACTTC; CDR3 protein: CASSRTSGHEQYF; clone size: NA; D gene: TRBD2; V gene: TRBV2; CDR3 length: 13; J gene: TRBJ2-7
CDR3 DNA: TGTGCCAGCAGCTTAGCGTTTGACTTCGTGGAGACCCAGTACTTC; CDR3 protein: CASSLAFDFVETQYF; clone size: few; D gene: NA; V gene: TRBV7-9; CDR3 length: 15; J gene: TRBJ2-5
CDR3 DNA: TGTTCCAGCAACCGAGACAGCTACGAGCAGTACTTC; CDR3 protein: CSSNRDSYEQYF; clone size: NA; D gene: NA; V gene: TRBV7-9; CDR3 length: 12; J gene: TRBJ2-7
CDR3 DNA: TGTGCCAGCAGTTTCGGCGGTCGGCGGGCGACCGGGGAGCTGTTTTTT; CDR3 protein: CASSFGGRRATGELFF; clone size: NA; D gene: NA; V gene: TRBV6-5; CDR3 length: 16; J gene: TRBJ2-2
CDR3 DNA: TGTGCCAGCAGCCTGGGGCTTCTTCTCGAGGAGCAGTTCTTC; CDR3 protein: CASSLGLLLEEQFF; clone size: NA; D gene: NA; V gene: TRBV7-2; CDR3 length: 14; J gene: TRBJ2-1
CDR3 DNA: TGTGCCAGCAGCTCAGGGGGACGGAACTATGGCTACACCTTC; CDR3 protein: CASSSGGRNYGYTF; clone size: NA; D gene: TRBD1; V gene: TRBV11-1; CDR3 length: 14; J gene: TRBJ1-2
CDR3 DNA: TGTGCCAGTAGTACGGGGACACCGGGAAACACCATATATTTT; CDR3 protein: CASSTGTPGNTIYF; clone size: NA; D gene: NA; V gene: TRBV19; CDR3 length: 14; J gene: TRBJ1-3
CDR3 DNA: TGTGCCAGCTCACCGGGCAGGGGAAGCCAGCCCCAGCATTTT; CDR3 protein: CASSPGRGSQPQHF; clone size: NA; D gene: NA; V gene: TRBV18; CDR3 length: 14; J gene: TRBJ1-5
CDR3 DNA: TGTGCCAGCGCCATTAACAGGGGGGGGAATGGCTACACCTTC; CDR3 protein: CASAINRGGNGYTF; clone size: NA; D gene: TRBD1; V gene: TRBV27; CDR3 length: 14; J gene: TRBJ1-2
CDR3 DNA: TGTGCCAGCAGCTTAGCAGCCGGGACTAGCGGGGTGGACCAAGAGACCCAGTACTTC; CDR3 protein: CASSLAAGTSGVDQETQYF; clone size: NA; D gene: TRBD2; V gene: TRBV7-2; CDR3 length: 19; J gene: TRBJ2-5
CDR3 DNA: TGTGCCAGCAGCTTGTCGCAGACAGGGGGCGTTTCCTACGAGCAGTACTTC; CDR3 protein: CASSLSQTGGVSYEQYF; clone size: NA; D gene: TRBD1; V gene: TRBV5-4; CDR3 length: 17; J gene: TRBJ2-7
CDR3 DNA: TGTGCCAGCAGTTTCGGACTAGCGGGGAGAGGGGAGCTGTTTTTT; CDR3 protein: CASSFGLAGRGELFF; clone size: NA; D gene: TRBD2; V gene: TRBV27; CDR3 length: 15; J gene: TRBJ2-2
CDR3 DNA: TGTGCCAGCAGTTCTACAGGGAGCACACAAGAGACCCAGTACTTC; CDR3 protein: CASSSTGSTQETQYF; clone size: NA; D gene: NA; V gene: TRBV27; CDR3 length: 15; J gene: TRBJ2-5
CDR3 DNA: TGTGCCAGCATCCGGGAGGGAGTGGGTGAGCAGTACTTC; CDR3 protein: CASIREGVGEQYF; clone size: NA; D gene: TRBD2; V gene: TRBV2; CDR3 length: 13; J gene: TRBJ2-7
CDR3 DNA: TGTGCCAGCAGCCCCGGGACTAGCGGGGCAGGAGAGACCCAGTACTTC; CDR3 protein: CASSPGTSGAGETQYF; clone size: NA; D gene: TRBD2; V gene: TRBV11-1; CDR3 length: 16; J gene: TRBJ2-5
CDR3 DNA: TGCGCCAGCAGGCCCCGGGACAGAGACTACGAGCAGTACTTC; CDR3 protein: CASRPRDRDYEQYF; clone size: NA; D gene: TRBD1; V gene: TRBV5-1; CDR3 length: 14; J gene: TRBJ2-7
CDR3 DNA: TGTGCCAGTAGGTCACAGGGGGCCGGGAACACTGAAGCTTTCTTT; CDR3 protein: CASRSQGAGNTEAFF; clone size: few; D gene: TRBD1; V gene: TRBV19; CDR3 length: 15; J gene: TRBJ1-1
CDR3 DNA: TGTTCCAGCAGCTTGGCGGACACTGAAGCTTTCTTT; CDR3 protein: CSSSLADTEAFF; clone size: NA; D gene: NA; V gene: TRBV7-9; CDR3 length: 12; J gene: TRBJ1-1
CDR3 DNA: TGCGCCAGCAGCCAGGACAATAGCGGATTCTCCTACGAGCAGTACTTC; CDR3 protein: CASSQDNSGFSYEQYF; clone size: few; D gene: NA; V gene: TRBV4-1; CDR3 length: 16; J gene: TRBJ2-7
CDR3 DNA: TGTGCCAGCAGCCCTTCCGGGGGCGGGGAGCTGTTTTTT; CDR3 protein: CASSPSGGGELFF; clone size: NA; D gene: NA; V gene: TRBV11-2; CDR3 length: 13; J gene: TRBJ2-2
CDR3 DNA: TGTGCCAGCAGCTTAGTTGGTCGGGGGACCAATCAGCCCCAGCATTTT; CDR3 protein: CASSLVGRGTNQPQHF; clone size: few; D gene: NA; V gene: TRBV7-2; CDR3 length: 16; J gene: TRBJ1-5
CDR3 DNA: TGTGCTAGTGGCCCCGCCTGGGGGGACCCCTACAATGAGCAGTTCTTC; CDR3 protein: CASGPAWGDPYNEQFF; clone size: NA; D gene: NA; V gene: TRBV12-5; CDR3 length: 16; J gene: TRBJ2-1
CDR3 DNA: TGTGCCAGCACTTATGGCGGGGGGTCCCAGTACTTC; CDR3 protein: CASTYGGGSQYF; clone size: NA; D gene: TRBD2; V gene: TRBV2; CDR3 length: 12; J gene: TRBJ2-5